This T cell receptor (beta chain) was profiled in a study of T cell responses to AZD1222 COVID-19 vaccine. The overall study: The study pooled second doses at about 4 or about 12 weeks. Whole-study results and caveats: Recipients of AZD1222 seropositive at baseline numbered only 5 or 6. Most donors were white British and more were female, and clonal diversity was possibly underestimated. Scientists sampled the repertoires only once the peak T cell response had passed.

The method was immunoSEQ multiplex PCR; TCRdb's version includes in-frame clones alone and lacks a portion of them. The sample includes about 100,000 clones, nearly 90% of them seen just once. In the case of this clone: Its antigen is unknown.

There are 16 residues in the CDR3. Per germline, CDR1 SGHTA and CDR2 FQGNSA. V lost 5 bases to trimming and J lost 6 bases, with 20 bases between them. This receptor was identified in an adult in good health. The chain recombines TRBV7-2 with TRBJ1-5; the D gene is possibly TRBD1 (5 bases). The specimen comprised peripheral blood, sampled on day 0 of AZD1222 vaccination. The DNA for the CDR3 is TGTGCCAGCAGCCTGGACCAGGGAATCACGGGTCAGCCCCAGCATTTT. It yields the protein CASSLDQGITGQPQHF.